This T cell receptor (beta chain) is drawn from a study of CD8+CD57+ T cells in acquired aplastic anemia. The CDR3 extends over 15 amino acids. Trimming at V came to 1 base and at J to 4 bases, leaving 6 bases not matched to a gene. The germline V gene encodes CDR1 MGHRA and CDR2 YSYEKL. Points on this clonotype: Its specificity is unknown.

Those patients picked for sequencing had displayed CD8+CD57+ cell expansion on flow cytometry. Genomic DNA acted as the template from which TCR beta VDJ combination and CDR3 sequence profiling were carried out. One entry per CDR3 protein results from TCRdb running MiXCR on the reads. This sample yields about 180,000 distinct CDR3 sequences, of which around 48% are seen a single time; 0.85% to 1.3% belongs to the top ten. Broader study findings: Overlap between patients and controls comprised some 31 CD8+ CDR3 sequences.

J is TRBJ1-2 and V is TRBV4-1, with TRBD1 matching over 7 bases. The TCR comes from a human donor with aplastic anemia. The material sequenced was sorted CD4+, CD8+, or CD8+CD57+ T cells (not recorded which) from PBMCs. The CDR3 reads CASSQASTGPYGYTF. The CDR3 nucleotides are TGCGCCAGCAGCCAAGCTTCGACAGGGCCCTATGGCTACACCTTC.